The 7 T cell receptor beta chains reported below all come from one sample, sequenced in a study of monozygotic twins with inflammatory bowel disease (dated by TCRdb to the late 2010s). The method behind the library was 5' RACE. The run used an Illumina HiSeq 2500. TCRdb reprocessed the reads and lists each CDR3 protein sequence as a single entry, with no DNA. This sample's clone table shows approximately 400,000 distinct CDR3 sequences. The ten largest clones add up to more than 2% of the sample. Sequencing input: blood. The receptors stem from a human donor with ulcerative colitis or Crohn's disease, or a healthy co-twin of an affected twin (not recorded which).

The chain is built from TRBV3-1 and TRBJ2-2; as DNA is missing, the TRBD2 call by TCRdb cannot be tested. There are 17 residues in the CDR3. From germline, CDR1 is LGHDT and CDR2 YNNKEL (reference sequence). CDR3 sequence reads: CASSQLTSGGNTGELFF. The full variable domain, with the rest looked up from reference TRBV3-1 and TRBJ2-2, is DTAVSQTPKYLVTQMGNDKSIKCEQNLGHDTMYWYKQDSKKFLKIMFSYNNKELIINETVPNRFSPKSPDKAHLNLHINSLELGDSAVYFCASSQLTSGGNTGELFFGEGSRLTVL.

The chain is built from TRBV29-1 and TRBJ2-5; no DNA is available, so the TRBD1 call from TCRdb remains unchecked. The CDR3 length is 13 residues. CDR1 is SQVTM, CDR2 ANQGSEA, per germline. The CDR3 protein is CSVVQGRQETQYF.

The V gene is TRBV7-3, the J gene TRBJ2-3; TCRdb's D gene call, TRBD1, goes unchecked for lack of DNA. The CDR3 runs 14 residues. Germline V gene sequence: CDR1 SGHTA, CDR2 FQGTGA. The chain's CDR3 is CASSRGTAGDTQYF.

CDR3 protein: CASSGNVGPTLETQYF. The chain uses TRBV5-5 and TRBJ2-5. The CDR3 is 16 residues long. The germline gives CDR1 SGHKS, CDR2 YYEKEE (reference sequence).

The chain couples TRBV5-6 to TRBJ1-2. Germline lookup yields CDR1 SGHDT and CDR2 YYEEEE. The CDR3 runs to 16 residues. CDR3 sequence reads: CASSSRPRGLLYGYTF.

The rearrangement joins TRBV19 to TRBJ1-3; the D call of TRBD1 rests on TCRdb alone, since no DNA is present to check it. Germline lookup yields CDR1 LNHDA and CDR2 SQIVND (reference sequence). There are 15 residues in the CDR3. The CDR3 here is CASSPGQVVGNTIYF.

CDR3 sequence reads: CAISGAGREEQYF. The V and J genes are TRBV10-3 and TRBJ2-7; absent DNA, TCRdb's TRBD2 call cannot be checked. From germline, CDR1 is ENHRY and CDR2 SYGVKD. The CDR3 has 13 residues.